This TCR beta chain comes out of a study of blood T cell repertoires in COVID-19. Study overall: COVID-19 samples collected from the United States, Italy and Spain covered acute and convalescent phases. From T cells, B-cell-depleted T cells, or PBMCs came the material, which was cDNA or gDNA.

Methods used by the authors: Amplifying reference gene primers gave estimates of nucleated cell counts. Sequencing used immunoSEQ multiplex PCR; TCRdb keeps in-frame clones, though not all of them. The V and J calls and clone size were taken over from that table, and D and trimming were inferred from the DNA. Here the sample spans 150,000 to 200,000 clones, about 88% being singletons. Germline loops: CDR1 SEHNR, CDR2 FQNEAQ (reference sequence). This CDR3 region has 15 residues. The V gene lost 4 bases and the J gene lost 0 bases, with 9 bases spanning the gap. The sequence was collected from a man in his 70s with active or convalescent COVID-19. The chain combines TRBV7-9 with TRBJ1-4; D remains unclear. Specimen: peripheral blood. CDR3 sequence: CASSSRQSTNEKLFF. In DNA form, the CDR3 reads TGTGCCAGCAGCTCCCGACAATCAACTAATGAAAAACTGTTTTTT.